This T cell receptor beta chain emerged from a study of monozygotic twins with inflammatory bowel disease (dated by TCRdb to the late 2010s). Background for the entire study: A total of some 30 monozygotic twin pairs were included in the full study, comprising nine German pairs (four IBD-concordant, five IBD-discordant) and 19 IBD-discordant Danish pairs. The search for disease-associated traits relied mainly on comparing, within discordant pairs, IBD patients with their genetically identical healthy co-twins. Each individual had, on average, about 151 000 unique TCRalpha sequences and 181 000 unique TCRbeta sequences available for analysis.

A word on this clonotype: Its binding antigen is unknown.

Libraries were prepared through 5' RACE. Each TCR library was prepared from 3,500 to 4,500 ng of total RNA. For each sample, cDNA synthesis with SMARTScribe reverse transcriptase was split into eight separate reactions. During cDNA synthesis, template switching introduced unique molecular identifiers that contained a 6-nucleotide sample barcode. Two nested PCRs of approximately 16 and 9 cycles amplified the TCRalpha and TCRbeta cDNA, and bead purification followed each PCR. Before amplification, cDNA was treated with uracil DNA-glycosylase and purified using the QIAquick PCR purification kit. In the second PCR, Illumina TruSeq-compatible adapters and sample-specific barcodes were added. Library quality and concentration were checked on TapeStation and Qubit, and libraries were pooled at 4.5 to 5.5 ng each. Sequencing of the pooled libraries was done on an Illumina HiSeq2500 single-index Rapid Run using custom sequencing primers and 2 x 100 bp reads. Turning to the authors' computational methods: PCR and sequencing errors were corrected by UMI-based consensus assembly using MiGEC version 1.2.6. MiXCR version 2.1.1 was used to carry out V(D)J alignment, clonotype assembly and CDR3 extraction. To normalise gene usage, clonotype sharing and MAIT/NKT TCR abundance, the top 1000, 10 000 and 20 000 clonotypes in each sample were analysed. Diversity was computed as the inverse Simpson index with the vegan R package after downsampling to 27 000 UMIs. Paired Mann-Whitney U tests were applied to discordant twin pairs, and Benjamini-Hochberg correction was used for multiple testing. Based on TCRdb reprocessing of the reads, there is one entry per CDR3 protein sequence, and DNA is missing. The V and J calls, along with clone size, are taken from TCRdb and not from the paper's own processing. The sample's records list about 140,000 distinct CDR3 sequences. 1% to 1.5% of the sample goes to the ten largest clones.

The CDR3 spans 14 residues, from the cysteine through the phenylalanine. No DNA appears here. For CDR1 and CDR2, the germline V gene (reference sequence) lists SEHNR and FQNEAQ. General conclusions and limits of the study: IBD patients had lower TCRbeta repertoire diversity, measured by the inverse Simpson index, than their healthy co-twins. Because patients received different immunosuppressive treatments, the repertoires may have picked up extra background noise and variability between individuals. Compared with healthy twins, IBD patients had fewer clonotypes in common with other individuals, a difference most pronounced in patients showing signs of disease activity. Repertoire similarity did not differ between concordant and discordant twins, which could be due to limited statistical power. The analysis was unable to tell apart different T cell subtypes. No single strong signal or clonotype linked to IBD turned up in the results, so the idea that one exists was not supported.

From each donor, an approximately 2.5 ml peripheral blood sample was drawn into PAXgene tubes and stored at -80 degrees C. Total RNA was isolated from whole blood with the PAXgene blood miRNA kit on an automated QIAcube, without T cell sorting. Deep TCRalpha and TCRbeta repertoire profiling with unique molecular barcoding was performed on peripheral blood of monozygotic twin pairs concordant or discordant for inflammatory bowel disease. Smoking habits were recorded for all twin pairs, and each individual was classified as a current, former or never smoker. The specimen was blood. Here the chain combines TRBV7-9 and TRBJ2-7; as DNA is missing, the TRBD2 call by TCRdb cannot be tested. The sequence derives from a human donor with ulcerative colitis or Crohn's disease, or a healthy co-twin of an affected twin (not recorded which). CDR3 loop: CASSPRDSTLEQYF.